The T cell receptor (beta chain) described here comes from a study of T cell clonality in common variable immunodeficiency. The assay was immunoSEQ multiplex PCR, and TCRdb's table has in-frame clones only and misses some. Its table records about 15,000 clones. On this clone: Its target is not known.

Study-wide results and limits: Reportedly, TCR beta sequences from common variable immunodeficiency showed fewer deletions and N-nucleotide insertions.

The sequence derives from a human donor with common variable immunodeficiency. Sequenced input: peripheral blood mononuclear cells.

The CDR3 loop is CSVGGFYTDTQYF. The DNA read from the CDR3 is TGCAGTGTAGGCGGCTTCTACACAGATACG. The chain is built from TRBV20-1 and TRBJ2-3; D gene uncertain. With the read ending 3 residues before the CDR3 end, the germline J gene is used to fill in that end. The germline gives CDR1 DFQATT, CDR2 SNEGSKA (reference sequence). The ends were cut back, 7 bases at V and 2 bases at J, with 13 bases in the middle. This CDR3 has 13 residues.